A selection of T cell receptor beta chains follows, all from one sample in a study of shared clonotypes between healthy human individuals. The assay was immunoSEQ multiplex PCR, and TCRdb's table has in-frame clones only and misses some. The table shows over a million clones, with around 76% occurring only once. The sample taken for sequencing was memory CD4+ T cells sorted from blood. These receptors were taken from a man aged 18 to 29 in good health. CDR3s include the opening cysteine and the closing phenylalanine or tryptophan. Each record gives: J gene, V gene, D gene, CDR3 protein, CDR3 DNA. A D gene is named only where the DNA matches it firmly.

TRBJ1-5 TRBV28 TRBD1 CASIDRGPSNQPQHF TGTGCCAGCATAGACAGGGGGCCTTCCAATCAGCCCCAGCATTTT
TRBJ1-2 TRBV5-1 TRBD1 CASSLASDARTGNGYTF TGCGCCAGCAGCTTGGCAAGCGACGCGAGGACAGGTAATGGCTACACCTTC
TRBJ2-3 TRBV7-6 NA CASSRMTDDTQYF TGTGCCAGCAGCCGTATGACAGATGATACGCAGTATTTT
TRBJ2-3 TRBV11-1 NA CASSPRTVRTDTQYF TGTGCCAGCAGCCCTCGGACAGTCCGCACAGATACGCAGTATTTT
TRBJ1-1 TRBV6-6 NA CASSYSSVNTEAFF TGTGCCAGCAGTTACTCGTCAGTGAACACTGAAGCTTTCTTT
TRBJ1-1 TRBV6-6 NA CASSYRPSNTEAFF TGTGCCAGCAGCTACAGGCCCTCGAACACTGAAGCTTTCTTT
TRBJ2-7 TRBV30 NA CAWSNRVGGDLKQYF TGTGCCTGGAGTAACCGAGTCGGTGGGGACTTAAAGCAGTACTTC
TRBJ2-3 TRBV10-2 TRBD1 CASSRDRGTDTQYF TGCGCCAGCAGTAGGGACAGGGGTACAGATACGCAGTATTTT
TRBJ2-2 TRBV19 TRBD1 CASSFGQGANTGELFF TGTGCCAGTAGTTTTGGACAGGGAGCGAACACCGGGGAGCTGTTTTTT
TRBJ1-1 TRBV7-2 NA CASSLVGGGLNTEAFF TGTGCCAGCAGCTTAGTAGGCGGGGGGCTGAACACTGAAGCTTTCTTT
TRBJ2-1 TRBV5-1 TRBD1 CASSSRDRGYYNEQFF TGCGCCAGCAGCTCCCGAGACAGGGGCTACTACAATGAGCAGTTCTTC